This T cell receptor (beta chain) stems from a study of neurological immune-mediated disorders (dated by TCRdb to between 2018 and 2021). Context from the whole study: The study compared peripheral blood TCR-beta repertoires of HTLV-I-associated myelopathy (HAM/TSP) patients, multiple sclerosis patients and healthy controls using UMI-based sequencing. The cohort included approximately 70 subjects: some 14 with HAM/TSP, around 34 with multiple sclerosis, and around 20 healthy controls. The roughly 100 TCR-beta libraries covered PBMC samples along with longitudinal samples, technical triplicates, and paired sorted CD4+ and CD8+ T-cell subsets.

The table lists this clonotype with many counts. The antigen it recognizes is unknown. No clone much larger than this one lies a single base away; base qualities are absent. Blood bank volunteers in Maryland, USA served as the healthy controls. For sorted-subset TCR libraries, about 920,000 sorted CD4+ or CD8+ T cells were used. Peripheral blood underwent Ficoll-Hypaque density gradient centrifugation to isolate PBMCs, which were then cryopreserved in liquid nitrogen. The study also sequenced paired sorted CD4+ and CD8+ subsets from healthy controls, HAM/TSP patients and MS patients. From cysteine to phenylalanine, the CDR3 is 18 amino acids long. The sequence is cut down to CDR3 DNA, 54 bases in frame from base 1. Relative to germline, V is missing 4 bases and J is missing 7 bases, with 21 bases of the junction outside any gene match. CDR1 and CDR2 are drawn from the germline V gene (reference sequence): LNHNV, YYDKDF.

cDNA was synthesized by template-switch 5'RACE using a primer carrying a 10-nucleotide random unique molecular identifier by which each TCR transcript was tagged. Every sequencing run covered 15-18 subjects and yielded more than 200 million TCR-beta sequences. Total RNA was extracted with the RNeasy kit. TCR-beta VDJ regions were amplified with primers for the TCR constant region and the 5'RACE anchor, using the KAPA Real-time Library Amplification kit. A first PCR added sample indexes and Illumina adaptors, after which a second PCR increased the library yield. After Ampure bead purification, the TCR product of roughly 650 bp was size-selected on a 2% E-gel SizeSelection system. Before pooling, libraries had their quality checked on a Bioanalyzer, their concentration measured with Qubit, and their quantity determined with the Kapa Library Quantification kit. An Illumina HiSeq 2500 was used to sequence the libraries paired-end at 2 x 150 bp. To increase sequence diversity, roughly 25-31% phiX was spiked into each library pool. The authors' pipeline ran thus. The UMI-based MiGEC pipeline processed quality-filtered reads and removed over 80% of raw TCR sequences during error correction. VDJ genes were aligned to IMGT germline references, and clonotypes were defined by unique CDR3 amino acid sequence plus V-J genes. Clonal expansion, Shannon diversity, and CDR3 relatedness (CalcPairwiseDistances, ClusterSamples) were evaluated with VDJtools, and phylogenetic trees were built with CLCbio workbench. Using coefficient-of-variation modelling across technical triplicates, the study counted a clone as expanded if it had at least 8 unique UMIs. TCRdb took the public reads, trimmed them with fastp at Q25, ran MiXCR for clone calling and kept in-frame beta chains. Rows matching on CDR3 protein sequence are summarized as one entry with the most common DNA and genes. TCRdb, not the original authors, processed these V and J calls. This sample lists around 40,000 distinct CDR3 sequences; 6% to 7.5% were detected once. The ten biggest clones cover roughly 6% of the sample.

What the research found in general, with its limitations: No identical CDR3 amino acid sequences were found to be shared among expanded clones across subjects, suggesting that TCR-beta repertoires were private in all groups. TCR clonal expansion was greatest in HAM/TSP patients and smallest in MS patients, who ranked below even healthy controls.

The source material was CD4+ T cells from blood. The source is a man over 45 in good health. Recombination connected TRBV15 to TRBJ2-5; 7 central bases correspond to TRBD2. CDR3 protein: CATSILKGPRDYPRTQYF. The bases are TGTGCCACCAGCATCCTAAAGGGACCCCGGGACTATCCTCGGACCCAGTACTTC.